This TCR beta chain was recorded in a study of T cell clusters in autoimmune cytopenias. CDR1 and CDR2 from the germline V gene are MNHEY and SVGAGI. The CDR3 extends over 18 amino acids. TRB was amplified by touch-down multiplex PCR, primer pools A and B combined. From its re-call of the multiplex PCR reads, TCRdb lists each CDR3 protein once, without DNA. This table holds 9,500 to 12,000 distinct CDR3 sequences. About 37,500 genome equivalents of blood DNA were amplified for TRB. These data were also filed under a second study, of T cell repertoires in aging, cancer and after chemotherapy. That study adds: Donor ages fell into six groups from 30 or younger up to 70 or older. Repeat sampling of healthy donors over several months to years showed clear clonal overlap.

The sequencing input was peripheral blood. The genes are TRBV6-5 and TRBJ2-5; without DNA, the TCRdb call of TRBD2 cannot be checked. The clonotype originates from a human donor in good health. Here the CDR3 reads CASSYSIGRGGLGETQYF.